Listed below are T cell receptor beta chains from one sample, sequenced in a study of blood T cells in healthy people across ages. TCRdb recomputed calls from the 5' RACE reads with MiXCR, one row per CDR3 protein. The sample has hundreds of thousands of distinct CDR3 sequences; roughly 50% are singletons. Sequenced sample: blood. These receptors originate from a man aged 25 to 45 in good health. Each CDR3 is given with its conserved first and last residue. D genes are given only for firm matches. Expanded clones are given a class, and other clones once, few, many or no size at all.

D gene	clone size	J gene	V gene	CDR3 DNA	CDR3 protein
NA	NA	TRBJ1-1	TRBV2	TGTGCCAGCAGTGAAGTTCACCTTGAAGCTTTCTTT	CASSEVHLEAFF
NA	few	TRBJ1-4	TRBV3-1	TGTGCCAGCAGCCAGGGAGCGGAAAAACTGTTTTTT	CASSQGAEKLFF
TRBD1	NA	TRBJ1-6	TRBV6-6	TGTGCCAGCAGTTACGAGGACAGGGCAAAATCACCCCTCCACTTT	CASSYEDRAKSPLHF
NA	NA	TRBJ2-7	TRBV29-1	TGCAGCGTTGGGACAGAGTACGAGCAGTACTTC	CSVGTEYEQYF
NA	few	TRBJ2-7	TRBV21-1	TGTGCCAGCAGCCTACAGGCCTCCTACGAGCAGTACTTC	CASSLQASYEQYF
NA	NA	TRBJ2-7	TRBV6-1	TGTGCCAGCAGTACAGGGATCCCCTACGAGCAGTACTTC	CASSTGIPYEQYF
TRBD1	NA	TRBJ1-2	TRBV7-8	TGTGCCAGCAGCTCCCGACAGGGGGTAAAAGCTAACTATGGCTACACCTTC	CASSSRQGVKANYGYTF
NA	many	TRBJ2-1	TRBV7-2	TGTGCCAGCAGCTTAATTTCAGGGCCCCTGTACAATGAGCAGTTCTTC	CASSLISGPLYNEQFF
NA	once	TRBJ2-1	TRBV9	TGTGCCAGCAGCGTAGTTGGAGAGGGGGATGAGCAGTTCTTC	CASSVVGEGDEQFF
NA	NA	TRBJ2-7	TRBV27	TGTGCCAGCAGTTCTCTACCGCCAGCCTCCTACGAGCAGTACTTC	CASSSLPPASYEQYF
TRBD2	NA	TRBJ2-5	TRBV20-1	TGCAGTGCTATCCGACTAGCGGGGGGAAATACGGCCAATAAAGAGACCCAGTACTTC	CSAIRLAGGNTANKETQYF
NA	NA	TRBJ2-3	TRBV7-9	TGTGCCAGCAGCGTGTGGGGCGAGAACACAGATACGCAGTATTTT	CASSVWGENTDTQYF
NA	once	TRBJ2-5	TRBV5-1	TGCGCCAGCAGCTTGACCCAAAAGGGAGAGACCCAGTACTTC	CASSLTQKGETQYF
NA	NA	TRBJ1-1	TRBV5-1	TGCGCCAGCAGCCCCCTCACGGGTACCACTGAAGCTTTCTTT	CASSPLTGTTEAFF
TRBD2	NA	TRBJ2-7	TRBV9	TGTGCCAGCAGCGCTCTTAGCGGGAGACGCTACGAGCAGTACTTC	CASSALSGRRYEQYF
NA	NA	TRBJ2-1	TRBV5-1	TGCGCCAGCAGGGAAGCCAATGAGCAGTTCTTC	CASREANEQFF
NA	NA	TRBJ2-7	TRBV10-3	TGTGCCACCAACCTGGCAGGGGGGTCCTACGAGCAGTACTTC	CATNLAGGSYEQYF
TRBD2	NA	TRBJ2-7	TRBV20-1	TGCAGTGCTAGAGACAGAGCGGGAGCCCCCTACGAGCAGTACTTC	CSARDRAGAPYEQYF
NA	NA	TRBJ2-1	TRBV10-1	TGCGCCAGCAGTGAAAGGCGAGGCCACAATGAGCAGTTCTTC	CASSERRGHNEQFF
TRBD2	few	TRBJ2-2	TRBV4-1	TGCGCCAGCAGCCGACTCCTCGGGGGGGCCGGGGAGCTGTTTTTT	CASSRLLGGAGELFF
NA	NA	TRBJ2-5	TRBV29-1	TGCAGCGTTGAACGCGGGACAGAACAAGAGACCCAGTACTTC	CSVERGTEQETQYF
NA	NA	TRBJ2-7	TRBV6-2/TRBV6-3	TGTGCCAGCAGACCGACTTGGGCCCTTTACCACGAGCAGTACTTC	CASRPTWALYHEQYF
NA	NA	TRBJ2-4	TRBV5-1	TGCGCCAGCAGAAGGGGAAACATTCAGTACTTC	CASRRGNIQYF
NA	NA	TRBJ2-4	TRBV11-2	TGTGCCAGCAGCCGGGACGCGGCAGGGGACATTCAGTACTTC	CASSRDAAGDIQYF
TRBD1	NA	TRBJ2-3	TRBV28	TGTGCTACGGGGGACAGGGACACAGATACGCAGTATTTT	CATGDRDTDTQYF
TRBD1	NA	TRBJ2-5	TRBV20-1	TGCAGTGCTAGAGATCGCTTGCCCGACAGGGCGCAGTACTTC	CSARDRLPDRAQYF
NA	NA	TRBJ1-2	TRBV7-2	TGTGCCAGCAGCCAAGGATATCTGGGCTATGGCTACACCTTC	CASSQGYLGYGYTF